The 17 T cell receptor beta chains presented below share a single source sample, sequenced in a study of T cell changes during pregnancy in multiple sclerosis. The protocol was immunoSEQ multiplex PCR, while the TCRdb copy is restricted to in-frame clones and leaves out a portion. The table shows tens of thousands of clones, with roughly 92% occurring only once. The sequences come from peripheral blood, collected in the third trimester of pregnancy. The receptors were sampled from a female donor in good health, enrolled as a control in a pregnancy study.

V gene TRBV7-9 combines with J gene TRBJ2-3, with TRBD2 as a possible D gene (6 bases). The length of the CDR3 is 14 residues. The germline V and J ends were trimmed by 2 bases and 2 bases, with 8 bases remaining between them. Germline V gene lookup returns CDR1 SEHNR and CDR2 FQNEAQ (reference sequence). CDR3 amino acids: CASSLSGDTDTQYF. For the CDR3, the DNA is TGTGCCAGCAGCTTATCGGGGGACACAGATACGCAGTATTTT.

The chain recombines TRBV18 with TRBJ2-5; D not certain. The V gene's germline CDR1 is KGHSH and CDR2 LQKENI. V was clipped by 3 bases and J by 4 bases, with 12 bases between them. This CDR3 comprises 14 residues. The CDR3 DNA follows: TGTGCCAGCTCACCCCTAGAGGTCGCAGAGACCCAGTACTTC. It is translated as CASSPLEVAETQYF.

The J gene is TRBJ2-1, the V gene TRBV11-3; the match to TRBD2 covers 13 bases. Per germline, CDR1 SGHNT and CDR2 YENEEA. J was trimmed by 6 bases and V by 4 bases; bases with no gene match: 9. CDR3 length: 17 amino acids. CDR3 nucleotides: TGTGCCAGCAGCTCACCGTGGACTAGCGGGAGCGGCAATGAGCAGTTCTTC. It translates to CASSSPWTSGSGNEQFF.

The CDR3 loop reads CASSSLAVSTNEQFF. The CDR3 DNA reads TGTGCCAGCTCATCCCTAGCGGTTAGCACGAATGAGCAGTTCTTC. The gene calls are TRBV18 and TRBJ2-1, with TRBD2 matching over 7 bases. The length of the CDR3 is 15 residues. Germline loops: CDR1 KGHSH, CDR2 LQKENI. V gave up 5 bases and J gave up 7 bases; unmatched junction bases: 11.

The J gene is TRBJ2-5, the V gene TRBV11-3, with a tentative D call TRBD1 (6 bases). This CDR3 has 16 residues. V shed 5 bases and J shed 2 bases, with 18 bases lying between them. Per germline, CDR1 SGHNT and CDR2 YENEEA. The CDR3 nucleotides read TGTGCCAGCAGCGAAGATTCGGGACACATACAAGAGACCCAGTACTTC. This sequence encodes CASSEDSGHIQETQYF. Full variable domain (remainder filled in from reference TRBV11-3 and TRBJ2-5): EAGVVQSPRYKIIEKKQPVAFWCNPISGHNTLYWYLQNLGQGPELLIRYENEEAVDDSQLPKDRFSAERLKGVDSTLKIQPAELGDSAVYLCASSEDSGHIQETQYFGPGTRLLVL.

This chain uses TRBV19 with TRBJ2-7, with TRBD1 matching over 11 bases. This CDR3 region has 15 residues. Losses at the gene ends were 8 bases for V and 4 bases for J; bases not matched to a gene: 10. Germline-derived CDR1 and CDR2 are LNHDA and SQIVND (reference sequence). The CDR3 DNA is TGTGCCAGTTCTCCCCGCGGGACAGGGGGGTACGAGCAGTACTTC. Its protein product is CASSPRGTGGYEQYF.

The chain uses TRBV11-2 and TRBJ2-1; possible D gene TRBD1, 5 bases. Trimming removed 1 base from V and 4 bases from J, with 5 bases in between. Germline lookup yields CDR1 SGHAT and CDR2 FQNNGV. The length of the CDR3 is 13 residues. CDR3 loop: CASSLGQYNEQFF. CDR3 nucleotides: TGTGCCAGCAGCTTAGGACAGTACAATGAGCAGTTCTTC.

The chain links TRBV6-5 to TRBJ2-7; D possibly corresponds to TRBD1 (6 bases). The germline CDR1 and CDR2 sequences are MNHEY and SVGAGI. Trimming cost V 2 bases and J 3 bases, with 14 bases left between them. This CDR3 comprises 15 residues. CDR3: CASSYPGTPHYEQYF. The CDR3 DNA reads as TGTGCCAGCAGTTACCCCGGGACACCCCACTACGAGCAGTACTTC.

V usage is TRBV28 and J usage is TRBJ2-7, with D possibly matching TRBD1 (6 bases). V shed 6 bases and J shed 4 bases, with 19 bases lying between them. The V gene's germline CDR1 is MDHEN and CDR2 SYDVKM. The CDR3 spans 15 residues. Here the CDR3 reads CASSNRQERGYEQYF. In nucleotides, the CDR3 is TGTGCCAGCAGCAATCGACAGGAAAGGGGATACGAGCAGTACTTC.

This chain uses TRBV11-2 with TRBJ2-1; 7 positions agree with TRBD2. Looked up from germline, CDR1 is SGHAT and CDR2 is FQNNGV. The trim removed 1 base at V and 4 bases at J, leaving 10 bases unmatched. CDR3 length: 17 amino acids. The CDR3 region is CASSLVLAERGYNEQFF. The CDR3, as DNA: TGTGCCAGCAGCTTAGTCCTAGCGGAGAGGGGATACAATGAGCAGTTCTTC.

The chain combines TRBV7-8 with TRBJ1-3; unclear D gene. V lost 0 bases and J 2 bases, leaving 5 bases between the germline ends. Germline V gene sequence: CDR1 SGHVS, CDR2 FQNEAQ. The CDR3 has 14 residues. The CDR3 DNA reads TGTGCCAGCAGCTTAGCCTTCGCTGGAAACACCATATATTTT. This encodes CASSLAFAGNTIYF.

The chain has TRBV2 and TRBJ1-5; 7 positions agree with TRBD1. This CDR3 is 15 amino acids long. Germline V gives CDR1 SNHLY, CDR2 FYNNEI. The V gene end was trimmed by 5 bases and the J gene end by 3 bases; junction bases not matched to a gene: 7. This CDR3 is CASSRQGINNQPQHF. In nucleotides, the CDR3 is TGTGCCAGCAGTCGACAGGGAATTAACAATCAGCCCCAGCATTTT.

Only one count was recorded for this clone. CDR3 DNA sequence: TGTGCCAGCAGGGGGACAGGAGACACTGAAGCTTTCTTT. This sequence encodes CASRGTGDTEAFF. The chain recombines TRBV6-5 with TRBJ1-1; 8 bases are a match to TRBD1. The CDR3 is 13 amino acids. Germline V gives CDR1 MNHEY, CDR2 SVGAGI. V was pared by 6 bases and J by 3 bases, with 3 bases of the junction left unmatched.

V is TRBV7-9 and J is TRBJ2-3; 11 bases are shared with TRBD2. This CDR3 is built from 15 residues. With 5 bases clipped from V and 2 bases from J, the junction kept 3 bases outside the gene matches. Germline CDR1 reads SEHNR; CDR2 reads FQNEAQ (reference sequence). The CDR3 DNA sequence: TGTGCCAGCAGCCAACTAGCGGGAGACACAGATACGCAGTATTTT. It specifies CASSQLAGDTDTQYF.

The rearrangement joins TRBV28 to TRBJ2-1; tentatively, D is TRBD1 (6 bases). There are 15 residues in the CDR3. V was trimmed by 1 base and J by 4 bases, leaving 11 bases between them. CDR1 and CDR2 (germline): MDHEN, SYDVKM. The CDR3 DNA follows: TGTGCCAGCAGTTTATTCGGCAGGGGATACAATGAGCAGTTCTTC. This sequence encodes CASSLFGRGYNEQFF.

The chain is built from TRBV27 and TRBJ2-5; a possible D gene is TRBD2 (6 bases). The V gene's germline CDR1 is MNHEY and CDR2 SMNVEV (reference sequence). CDR3 length: 15 residues. V was shortened by 3 bases and J by 4 bases, with 15 bases between the two germline ends. The CDR3 DNA sequence: TGTGCCAGCAGTTTCTCGGGACTTGGCCGAGAGACCCAGTACTTC. Translation: CASSFSGLGRETQYF.

On this clone: The junction differs from germline at one of its ends, possibly a read error. V usage is TRBV7-7 and J usage is TRBJ1-1; D not certain. The CDR3 loop spans 13 amino acids. Looked up from germline, CDR1 is SSHAT and CDR2 is FNYEAQ (reference sequence). CDR3 loop: CASSLVRTSEAFF. The CDR3 DNA is TGTGCTAGCAGCTTGGTGAGAACCTCTGAAGCTTTCTTT. The full variable domain, its missing parts supplied by reference TRBV7-7 and TRBJ1-1, is GAGVSQSPRYKVTKRGQDVTLRCDPISSHATLYWYQQALGQGPEFLTYFNYEAQPDKSGLPSDRFSAERPEGSISTLTIQRTEQRDSAMYRCASSLVRTSEAFFGQGTRLTVV.